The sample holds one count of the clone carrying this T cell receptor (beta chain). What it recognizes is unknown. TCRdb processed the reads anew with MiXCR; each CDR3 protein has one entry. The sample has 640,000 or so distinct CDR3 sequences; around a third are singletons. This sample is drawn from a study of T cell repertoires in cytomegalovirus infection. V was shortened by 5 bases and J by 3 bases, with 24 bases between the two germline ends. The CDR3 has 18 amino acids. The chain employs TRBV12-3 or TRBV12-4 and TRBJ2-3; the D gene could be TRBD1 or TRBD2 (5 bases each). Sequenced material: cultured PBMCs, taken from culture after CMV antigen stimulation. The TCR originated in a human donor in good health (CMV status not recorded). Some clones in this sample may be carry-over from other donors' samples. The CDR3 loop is CASSPYPPGPRSTDTQYF. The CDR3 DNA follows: TGTGCCAGCAGTCCTTACCCTCCGGGACCGAGATCAACAGATACGCAGTATTTT.